These 24 T cell receptor beta chains share one sample of origin, sequenced in a study of T cells after yellow fever vaccination (dated by TCRdb to between 2019 and 2020). Interpreted using the paper, the treatment or condition label stands for: live attenuated yellow fever vaccine strain. Libraries came from 5' RACE. TCRdb shows the sequencer as Illumina NovaSeq 6000. TCRdb reprocessed the public reads (quality trimming at Q25 with fastp, clone calling with MiXCR) and kept in-frame beta chains. Each CDR3 protein gets just one entry, which takes the most common genes and DNA from the rows behind it. The sample data list a few hundred thousand distinct CDR3 sequences, and roughly 3.9% of these were observed just once. Together, the top ten hold 20% to 25% of the sample. The source material was PBMCs, sampled 5 days after the yellow fever booster vaccination. These receptors originate from a man aged 18 to 29 who received the YFV17D yellow fever vaccine.

This clonotype came up a few times. V and J are TRBV4-1 and TRBJ2-1, with D possibly being TRBD1 or TRBD2 (5 bases each). Germline-derived CDR1 and CDR2 are MGHRA and YSYEKL. The CDR3 contains 16 residues. Trimming shortened V by 2 bases and J by 0 bases, and 11 bases separated the two germline ends. CDR3 region: CASSQRDPSSYNEQFF. Here the CDR3 DNA reads TGCGCCAGCAGCCAAAGGGACCCGAGCTCCTACAATGAGCAGTTCTTC.

The rearrangement joins TRBV4-1 to TRBJ1-6; 10 nucleotides align to TRBD1. The germline CDR1 and CDR2 sequences are MGHRA and YSYEKL. There are 17 residues in the CDR3. V lost 0 bases to trimming and J lost 9 bases; unmatched junction nucleotides: 8. CDR3: CASSQDMGTGVGSPLHF. The CDR3 DNA follows: TGCGCCAGCAGCCAAGATATGGGGACAGGGGTCGGTTCACCCCTCCACTTT.

V usage is TRBV10-3 and J usage is TRBJ1-4; no clear D. The CDR3 is made up of 16 amino acids. V dropped 3 bases and J dropped 8 bases, with 19 bases sitting between them. CDR1 and CDR2 from the germline V gene are ENHRY and SYGVKD. The CDR3 protein is CAISDVEAPRGEKLFF. CDR3 in DNA: TGTGCCATCAGTGATGTTGAGGCTCCACGCGGAGAAAAACTGTTTTTT.

Ten or more counts support this clonotype. The gene calls are TRBV7-2 and TRBJ1-3, with TRBD1 as a possible D gene (5 bases). Germline V gives CDR1 SGHTA, CDR2 FQGNSA. This CDR3 has 15 residues. V lost 3 bases, J lost 0 bases, and 9 bases lay in between. Here the CDR3 reads CASSFQGVSGNTIYF. CDR3 coding DNA: TGTGCCAGCAGCTTCCAGGGAGTCTCTGGAAACACCATATATTTT.

The V gene is TRBV19, the J gene TRBJ2-2; TRBD2 matches 8 bases. The V gene end was trimmed by 4 bases and the J gene end by 0 bases; junction bases not matched to a gene: 1. The germline V gene has CDR1 LNHDA and CDR2 SQIVND (reference sequence). CDR3 size: 15 residues. For the CDR3, the DNA is TGTGCCAGTAGTACTAGCGGGTCGAACACCGGGGAGCTGTTTTTT. This codes for CASSTSGSNTGELFF.

This clonotype was found many times. The CDR3 sequence: CASSERPGPDTQYF. DNA for the CDR3: TGCGCCAGCAGTGAGCGGCCAGGGCCAGATACGCAGTATTTT. The chain joins TRBV10-1 to TRBJ2-3, with D possibly matching TRBD1 (5 bases). The V end lost 2 bases, the J end lost 4 bases, and 10 bases lay between the germline ends. CDR3 length: 14 amino acids. CDR1 and CDR2 (germline): WNHNN, SYGVQD (reference sequence).

This clonotype was seen a handful of times. This sequence joins TRBV20-1 and TRBJ2-5; TRBD2 aligns across 7 bases. Losses at the gene ends were 5 bases for V and 2 bases for J; bases not matched to a gene: 8. The CDR3 covers 14 residues. The germline V gene encodes CDR1 DFQATT and CDR2 SNEGSKA (reference sequence). CDR3 sequence: CSAHSREVQETQYF. The CDR3 bases are TGCAGTGCTCACTCCCGGGAGGTGCAAGAGACCCAGTACTTC.

This clonotype was picked up many times. The chain combines TRBV5-1 with TRBJ2-2; 7 nucleotides agree with TRBD2. V lost 5 bases to trimming and J lost 1 base; unmatched junction nucleotides: 5. The CDR3 sequence is 15 residues long. The V gene's germline CDR1 is SGHRS and CDR2 YFSETQ. The CDR3 is CASRERGMNTGELFF. As DNA, the CDR3 is TGCGCCAGCAGGGAGCGGGGCATGAACACCGGGGAGCTGTTTTTT.

This clonotype was seen repeatedly, ten times or more. V and J are TRBV6-6 and TRBJ1-2; weak D call: TRBD1 (5 bases). Per germline, CDR1 MNHNY and CDR2 SVGAGI (reference sequence). There are 12 residues in the CDR3. V shed 7 bases and J shed 5 bases, with 11 bases lying between them. This CDR3 is CASTRTFYGYTF. The CDR3 DNA follows: TGTGCCAGCACTCGGACATTTTATGGCTACACCTTC.

This clonotype was seen repeatedly, ten times or more. Written as DNA, the CDR3 is TGTGCCAGCAGCTTTTTAAGTGAAGCTTTCTTT. It codes for CASSFLSEAFF. The chain recombines TRBV5-4 with TRBJ1-1; D is unresolved. The CDR3 length is 11 residues. Germline V gene lookup returns CDR1 SGHNT and CDR2 YYREEE (reference sequence). Trimming took 2 bases from V and 7 from J, leaving 6 bases between them.

There are a few counts of this clonotype. The chain has TRBV12-3 or TRBV12-4 and TRBJ2-1, with D unresolved. Deletions cut 3 bases from V and 0 bases from J, with 9 bases between. This CDR3 is 15 amino acids long. The CDR3 here is CASSFAESSYNEQFF. CDR3 bases: TGTGCCAGCAGTTTCGCGGAGAGCTCCTACAATGAGCAGTTCTTC.

In its sample, this clonotype was seen many times. The chain links TRBV15 to TRBJ1-6; D unclear. The germline V gene has CDR1 LNHNV and CDR2 YYDKDF (reference sequence). Deletions cut 4 bases from V and 10 bases from J, with 17 bases between. The CDR3 totals 15 residues. CDR3 residues: CATSNIRGEGSPLHF. CDR3 nucleotide sequence: TGTGCCACCAGCAATATACGGGGAGAAGGCTCACCCCTCCACTTT. The variable domain in full, with the rest retrieved from reference TRBV15 and TRBJ1-6, is DAMVIQNPRYQVTQFGKPVTLSCSQTLNHNVMYWYQQKSSQAPKLLFHYYDKDFNNEADTPDNFQSRRPNTSFCFLDIRSPGLGDTAMYLCATSNIRGEGSPLHFGNGTRLTVT.

This clonotype was seen more than once but under ten times. The chain joins TRBV5-1 to TRBJ2-3; D possibly corresponds to TRBD1 (5 bases). Germline CDR1 SGHRS, CDR2 YFSETQ. V lost 0 bases to trimming and J lost 0 bases, with 11 bases between them. The CDR3 runs 16 residues. The CDR3 DNA reads TGCGCCAGCAGCTTGGCAGGGTTGTTTAGCACAGATACGCAGTATTTT. This sequence encodes CASSLAGLFSTDTQYF.

This clonotype was seen at least ten times. This chain joins TRBV29-1 and TRBJ1-1; D remains unclear. Germline CDR1 reads SQVTM; CDR2 reads ANQGSEA. V dropped 7 bases and J dropped 1 base, with 13 bases sitting between them. The CDR3 has 13 residues. CDR3 sequence: CSAAQRENTEAFF. The CDR3, as DNA: TGCAGCGCGGCCCAGCGGGAGAACACTGAAGCTTTCTTT.

This rearrangement joins TRBV6-2 or TRBV6-3 to TRBJ2-2; D is unclear. Germline V gene sequence: CDR1 MNHEY, CDR2 SVGEGT. This CDR3 contains 14 residues. V was clipped by 7 bases and J by 5 bases, with 14 bases between them. The CDR3 DNA is TGTGCCAGCATCCTACGACCCGGGACCGGGGAGCTGTTTTTT. This gives the protein CASILRPGTGELFF.

This clonotype has a count of ten or more. The CDR3: CAISELLFGQGGQETQYF. The CDR3 DNA reads TGTGCCATCAGTGAGTTACTATTCGGACAGGGTGGCCAAGAGACCCAGTACTTC. The gene calls are TRBV10-3 and TRBJ2-5, with TRBD1 matching 8 bases. J gave up 1 base and V 1 base, and 11 bases lay outside the gene matches. The CDR3 extends over 18 amino acids. Germline lookup yields CDR1 ENHRY and CDR2 SYGVKD.

This clonotype has a count of ten or more. The CDR3 sequence: CASSPLFTDTQYF. CDR3 sequence (DNA): TGCGCCAGCAGCCCCTTGTTCACAGATACGCAGTATTTT. The chain carries TRBV4-1 and TRBJ2-3; D is ambiguous. From germline, CDR1 is MGHRA and CDR2 YSYEKL. The CDR3 totals 13 residues. V gave up 4 bases and J gave up 2 bases, with 7 bases separating them.

This clonotype was observed a handful of times. The chain links TRBV29-1 to TRBJ1-1; the match to TRBD1 covers 7 bases. Trimming cost V 3 bases and J 5 bases; bases outside gene matches: 9. Germline V gene sequence: CDR1 SQVTM, CDR2 ANQGSEA. CDR3 length: 14 amino acids. The CDR3 DNA reads as TGCAGCGTTGAGGCCACAGGGGTATCAACTGAAGCTTTCTTT. Translating gives CSVEATGVSTEAFF.

This clonotype was seen many times. V and J are TRBV15 and TRBJ2-5, with 9 bases matching TRBD2. CDR3 length equals 16 residues. Germline CDR1 LNHNV, CDR2 YYDKDF (reference sequence). The V gene end was trimmed by 3 bases and the J gene end by 5 bases; junction bases not matched to a gene: 10. CDR3 nucleotides: TGTGCCACCAGCAGGGCCGGGACTAGCCGGGGGGAGACCCAGTACTTC. Encoded protein: CATSRAGTSRGETQYF.

The V and J genes are TRBV30 and TRBJ1-2; D remains unclear. Per the germline V gene, CDR1 is GTSNPN and CDR2 is SVGIG (reference sequence). Between the trimmed V and J ends, which lost 3 bases and 1 base, there was a span of 12 bases. The CDR3 spans 14 residues. This CDR3 is CAWSRGRVNYGYTF. The CDR3 DNA reads as TGTGCCTGGAGCCGTGGGAGAGTTAACTATGGCTACACCTTC.

This chain uses TRBV21-1 with TRBJ2-7; TRBD1, the table's D call, was not compared with the DNA. TRBV21-1 is a recognized pseudogene. The CDR3 extends over 18 amino acids. The CDR3 reads CASSKWGFRGVQSYEQYF. In DNA, the CDR3 is TGTGCCAGCAGCAAATGGGGTTTCCGGGGGGTCCAGTCCTACGAGCAGTACTTC.

The J gene is TRBJ2-2, the V gene TRBV24-1; possibly TRBD1 or TRBD2 for D (5 bases each). This CDR3 is built from 14 residues. Between the trimmed V and J ends, which lost 9 bases and 6 bases, there was a span of 16 bases. Germline CDR1 KGHDR, CDR2 SFDVKD. CDR3 sequence reads: CATEQAGLSGELFF. The CDR3 DNA is TGTGCCACCGAACAGGCAGGACTGTCCGGGGAGCTGTTTTTT.

This rearrangement joins TRBV28 to TRBJ1-2; D gene ambiguous. Per germline, CDR1 MDHEN and CDR2 SYDVKM. The V gene lost 1 base and the J gene lost 4 bases, with 13 bases spanning the gap. The CDR3 spans 15 residues. In DNA, the CDR3 is TGTGCCAGCAGTTTATTCGGACGGACGACCTATGGCTACACCTTC. This codes for CASSLFGRTTYGYTF.

This clonotype has more than one count but fewer than ten. This chain connects TRBV2 to TRBJ2-7; 8 bases line up with TRBD1. V was clipped by 6 bases and J by 6 bases; unmatched bases: 4. The germline V gene has CDR1 SNHLY and CDR2 FYNNEI. The CDR3 consists of 12 residues. The CDR3 loop reads CASSGQGSEQYV. DNA of the CDR3: TGTGCCAGCAGCGGACAGGGCAGCGAGCAGTACGTC.